Listed below are T cell receptor beta chains from one sample, sequenced in a study of cytomegalovirus exposure and HLA in healthy donors. Profiling relied on immunoSEQ multiplex PCR, and the TCRdb table lists in-frame clones only, not all of them. This repertoire includes around 130,000 clones. The specimen was PBMCs. Receptor source: a woman between 40 and 55 years old in good health and CMV-seronegative. CDR3s leave out the opening cysteine and the closing phenylalanine or tryptophan.

V gene: TRBV28
CDR3 protein: ASSSIQGPSIYEQY

V gene: TRBV5-4
CDR3 protein: ASSLAFRQGNTEAF

V gene: TRBV5-5
CDR3 protein: ASSFGDYNSPLH

V gene: TRBV7-2
CDR3 protein: ASSLASSNTEAF

V gene: TRBV7-2
CDR3 protein: ASSLWGGNSPLH

V gene: TRBV7-6
CDR3 protein: ASSLRDEGTEAF

V gene: TRBV2
CDR3 protein: ASSEASPETQY

V gene: TRBV28
CDR3 protein: ASSQGQVGNTIY

V gene: TRBV7-9
CDR3 protein: ASSSETPSYGYT

V gene: TRBV10-2
CDR3 protein: ASSGSGEGRLAF

V gene: TRBV6-6
CDR3 protein: ASSYSKGDNSPLH

V gene: TRBV28
CDR3 protein: ASSWSGGRNEKLF

V gene: TRBV4-3
CDR3 protein: ASSPNPGGQEGSLH

V gene: TRBV27
CDR3 protein: ASSFRDTGELF

V gene: TRBV4-3
CDR3 protein: ASSQAGGRGTGELF

V gene: TRBV5-1
CDR3 protein: ASSLGGLAGELF

V gene: TRBV27
CDR3 protein: ASSSRGAVT

V gene: TRBV4-2
CDR3 protein: ASSQDLSAGGPVTQY

V gene: TRBV6-6
CDR3 protein: ASSQGRGYT

V gene: TRBV28
CDR3 protein: ASIGSWGGANYGYT

V gene: TRBV25-1
CDR3 protein: ASRGDTGVEKLF

V gene: TRBV5-1
CDR3 protein: ASSLGQGTQETQY

V gene: TRBV6-6
CDR3 protein: ASSYRTGQETQY

V gene: TRBV11-2
CDR3 protein: ASSLRGSGNSPLH

V gene: TRBV14
CDR3 protein: ASSQDPYSPLH

V gene: TRBV5-8
CDR3 protein: ASSTGQVRNTEAF

V gene: TRBV28
CDR3 protein: ASSLSGEKLF

V gene: TRBV6-6
CDR3 protein: ASGGALYGYT

V gene: TRBV7-8
CDR3 protein: ASSGQAGWGNQPQH

V gene: TRBV7-9
CDR3 protein: ASSPGTASNYGYT

V gene: TRBV6-5
CDR3 protein: ASRFRQGGDGELF

V gene: TRBV19
CDR3 protein: ASSIGSATQETQY

V gene: TRBV5-4
CDR3 protein: ASSLDSYGYT

V gene: TRBV29-1
CDR3 protein: SVEGRTRGPNYGYT

V gene: TRBV28
CDR3 protein: ASSTVAGGSYEQY

V gene: TRBV5-8
CDR3 protein: ASSLRTSGGTDTQY

V gene: TRBV19
CDR3 protein: ASSIGFRNTGELF

V gene: TRBV9
CDR3 protein: ASSVQGYNGYT

V gene: TRBV28
CDR3 protein: ASSLLFGVEQY

V gene: TRBV6-4
CDR3 protein: ASSEQGGRGTDTQY

V gene: TRBV7-3
CDR3 protein: ASSFSGNEQF

V gene: TRBV7-2
CDR3 protein: ASSLGHGSGQNIQY

V gene: TRBV6-6
CDR3 protein: ASSLRLAGGSGELF

V gene: TRBV9
CDR3 protein: ASSFVRSGYT

V gene: TRBV14
CDR3 protein: ASSRGGLAPRYEQY

V gene: TRBV19
CDR3 protein: ASSIGRASSQETQY

V gene: TRBV29-1
CDR3 protein: SVEDRQGRAREAF

V gene: TRBV10-2
CDR3 protein: ASSESNPGQGNQPQH

V gene: TRBV5-6
CDR3 protein: ASSFDRGNDGATEAF

V gene: TRBV4-2
CDR3 protein: ASSQGRQDYGYT

V gene: TRBV29-1
CDR3 protein: SGDRGGNEQF

V gene: TRBV18
CDR3 protein: ASSPVDGQGNYGYT

V gene: TRBV27
CDR3 protein: ASSLVGAQETQY

V gene: TRBV7-6
CDR3 protein: ASSSSRAGNTIY